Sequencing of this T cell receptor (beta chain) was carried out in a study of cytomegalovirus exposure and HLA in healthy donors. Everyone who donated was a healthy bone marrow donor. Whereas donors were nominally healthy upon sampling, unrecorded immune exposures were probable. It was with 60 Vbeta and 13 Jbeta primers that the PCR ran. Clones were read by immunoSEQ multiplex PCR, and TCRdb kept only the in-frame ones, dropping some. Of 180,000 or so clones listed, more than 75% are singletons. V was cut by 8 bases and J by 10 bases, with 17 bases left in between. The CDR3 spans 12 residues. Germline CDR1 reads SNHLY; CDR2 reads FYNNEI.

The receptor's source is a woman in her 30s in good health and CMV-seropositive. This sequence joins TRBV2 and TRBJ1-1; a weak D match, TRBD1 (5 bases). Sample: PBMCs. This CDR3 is CASPGEEGRAFF. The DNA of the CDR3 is TGTGCCAGCCCCGGCGAGGAGGGGCGAGCTTTCTTT. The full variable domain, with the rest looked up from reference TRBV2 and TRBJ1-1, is EPEVTQTPSHQVTQMGQEVILRCVPISNHLYFYWYRQILGQKVEFLVSFYNNEISEKSEIFDDQFSVERPDGSNFTLKIRSTKLEDSAMYFCASPGEEGRAFFGQGTRLTVV.